The present TCR beta chain was sequenced within a study of blood T cell repertoires in COVID-19. Looking at the study overall: Researchers got acute and convalescent COVID-19 samples from the United States, Italy and Spain. The cDNA or gDNA used as material had been derived from T cells, B-cell-depleted T cells, or PBMCs.

V shed 5 bases and J 10 bases; nucleotides not matched to a gene: 6. Germline V gene data show CDR1 as SGHTS and CDR2 as YDEGEE. This CDR3 comprises 13 residues. This clone was recorded only once. This table comes from immunoSEQ multiplex PCR, and its TCRdb copy is limited to in-frame clones, with some not included. The data contain under 200,000 clones, roughly nine tenths of them seen just once; the ten biggest clones take up around 3.5%. What was sequenced was peripheral blood. V gene TRBV5-8 combines with J gene TRBJ2-1; 10 nucleotides match TRBD1. The sequence was collected from a man between 65 and 85 years old with acute or convalescent COVID-19. CDR3 DNA: TGTGCCAGCAGTTACCGGGACAGGGGCGAGCAGTTCTTC. It codes for CASSYRDRGEQFF.